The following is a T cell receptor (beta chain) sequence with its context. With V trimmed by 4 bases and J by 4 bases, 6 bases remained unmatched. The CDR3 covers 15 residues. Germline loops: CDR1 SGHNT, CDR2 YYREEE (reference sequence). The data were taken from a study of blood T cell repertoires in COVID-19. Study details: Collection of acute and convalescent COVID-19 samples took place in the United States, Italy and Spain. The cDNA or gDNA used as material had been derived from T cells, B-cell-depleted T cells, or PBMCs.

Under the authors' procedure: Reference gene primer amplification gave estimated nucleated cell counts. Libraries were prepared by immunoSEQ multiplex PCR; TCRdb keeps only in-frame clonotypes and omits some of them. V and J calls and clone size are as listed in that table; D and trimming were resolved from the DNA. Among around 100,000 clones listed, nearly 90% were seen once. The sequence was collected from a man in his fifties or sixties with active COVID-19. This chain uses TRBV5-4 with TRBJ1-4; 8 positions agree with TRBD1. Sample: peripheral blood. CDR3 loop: CASSASGGFNEKLFF. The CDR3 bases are TGTGCCAGCAGCGCGTCAGGGGGCTTTAATGAAAAACTGTTTTTT.